Presented here are 32 T cell receptor beta chains from one specimen sequenced in a study of shared clonotypes between healthy human individuals. Clones were read by immunoSEQ multiplex PCR, and TCRdb kept only the in-frame ones, dropping some. Of nearly 1 million clones in the sample, 76% were seen once. Source material: memory CD4+ T cells sorted from blood. Subset noted: CD45RA-negative fraction. All receptors derive from a man in his late teens or twenties in good health.

The rearrangement uses TRBV6-1 and TRBJ2-3; no firm D call. The ends were cut back, 7 bases at V and 0 bases at J, with 14 bases in the middle. The CDR3 sequence is 15 residues long. Germline-derived CDR1 and CDR2 are MNHNS and SASEGT. The CDR3 is CASIPGSSSTDTQYF. CDR3 DNA sequence: TGTGCCAGCATTCCCGGGTCCTCTAGCACAGATACGCAGTATTTT.

V gene TRBV9 combines with J gene TRBJ1-1, with 9 bases aligning to TRBD1. This CDR3 spans 15 amino acids. The germline V gene encodes CDR1 SGDLS and CDR2 YYNGEE. With V trimmed by 4 bases and J by 6 bases, 10 bases remained unmatched. The CDR3 here is CASSPRGQGKSEAFF. DNA for the CDR3: TGTGCCAGCAGCCCAAGGGGACAGGGTAAATCTGAAGCTTTCTTT.

This clone was observed once. The V gene is TRBV4-3, the J gene TRBJ1-3; the D is unclear. V lost 6 bases to trimming and J lost 1 base, with 13 bases between them. Germline V gene lookup returns CDR1 LGHNA and CDR2 YSLEER. The CDR3 covers 15 residues. The CDR3 coding sequence is TGCGCCAGCAGTGCTGACTGGGCATCTGGAAACACCATATATTTT. This codes for CASSADWASGNTIYF.

The table lists this clone with a few counts. The chain recombines TRBV29-1 with TRBJ1-1; D gene ambiguous. V was pared by 5 bases and J by 1 base, with 8 bases between. Germline loops: CDR1 SQVTM, CDR2 ANQGSEA. The CDR3 is 12 residues long. CDR3: CSVMKWNTEAFF. In DNA, the CDR3 is TGCAGCGTTATGAAGTGGAACACTGAAGCTTTCTTT.

This clone turned up a few times. The chain uses TRBV10-3 and TRBJ1-1, with D unclear. Germline values: CDR1 ENHRY, CDR2 SYGVKD. This CDR3 has 13 residues. Trimming removed 10 bases at V and 0 bases at J, with 12 bases between. CDR3 DNA: TGTGCCACTAAACCCGGGATGAACACTGAAGCTTTCTTT. Translating it yields CATKPGMNTEAFF.

The chain recombines TRBV5-1 with TRBJ2-7; 13 bases fit TRBD2. The CDR3 consists of 15 residues. Germline values: CDR1 SGHRS, CDR2 YFSETQ. V was clipped by 4 bases and J by 2 bases; unmatched bases: 3. CDR3 bases: TGCGCCAGCAGCGAGGGACTAGCGGGGCCCTACGAGCAGTACTTC. This encodes CASSEGLAGPYEQYF. The variable domain in full, completed from reference TRBV5-1 and TRBJ2-7, reads KAGVTQTPRYLIKTRGQQVTLSCSPISGHRSVSWYQQTPGQGLQFLFEYFSETQRNKGNFPGRFSGRQFSNSRSEMNVSTLELGDSALYLCASSEGLAGPYEQYFGPGTRLTVT.

The chain joins TRBV5-1 to TRBJ2-5, with 7 bases aligning to TRBD2. This CDR3 is built from 15 residues. V gave up 6 bases and J gave up 5 bases; unmatched junction bases: 13. Germline V gene sequence: CDR1 SGHRS, CDR2 YFSETQ. The CDR3 sequence is CASKLAPGAVETQYF. CDR3 DNA: TGCGCCAGCAAACTAGCGCCCGGGGCGGTCGAGACCCAGTACTTC. Combining the CDR3 with reference TRBV5-1 and TRBJ2-5 gives the whole variable domain KAGVTQTPRYLIKTRGQQVTLSCSPISGHRSVSWYQQTPGQGLQFLFEYFSETQRNKGNFPGRFSGRQFSNSRSEMNVSTLELGDSALYLCASKLAPGAVETQYFGPGTRLLVL.

On this clone: Other DNA sequences within the sample encode an identical CDR3. This rearrangement joins TRBV4-2 to TRBJ2-1; 10 bases align to TRBD2. This CDR3 has 15 amino acids. The germline V gene encodes CDR1 LGHNA and CDR2 YNFKEQ. V was clipped by 1 base and J by 4 bases; unmatched bases: 1. The CDR3 here is CASSQASGSYNEQFF. CDR3 nucleotide sequence: TGTGCCAGCAGCCAAGCTAGCGGGAGTTACAATGAGCAGTTCTTC.

The chain carries TRBV10-2 and TRBJ2-3; D call uncertain. The length of the CDR3 is 14 residues. Trimming cost V 8 bases and J 0 bases, with 12 bases left between them. Germline-derived CDR1 and CDR2 are WSHSY and SAAADI. The CDR3: CASFRLPSTDTQYF. The CDR3 DNA reads TGCGCCAGCTTTCGACTTCCTAGCACAGATACGCAGTATTTT.

A single count supports this clone. This chain joins TRBV27 and TRBJ2-5; D may be TRBD1 (5 bases). V dropped 2 bases and J dropped 5 bases, with 15 bases sitting between them. The CDR3 is 15 amino acids. Germline assignment: CDR1 MNHEY and CDR2 SMNVEV (reference sequence). DNA for the CDR3: TGTGCCAGCAGTTTAGACTGGGCCAGGGCGGAGACCCAGTACTTC. This encodes CASSLDWARAETQYF.

The chain couples TRBV5-1 to TRBJ1-4, with 8 bases lining up with TRBD1. Germline CDR1 and CDR2: SGHRS and YFSETQ. The CDR3 consists of 15 residues. The V gene end was trimmed by 1 base and the J gene end by 8 bases; junction bases not matched to a gene: 7. The CDR3 loop reads CASSLMTGDEEKLFF. The CDR3, as DNA: TGCGCCAGCAGCTTGATGACAGGGGACGAAGAAAAACTGTTTTTT. The full variable domain, rest sourced from reference TRBV5-1 and TRBJ1-4, is KAGVTQTPRYLIKTRGQQVTLSCSPISGHRSVSWYQQTPGQGLQFLFEYFSETQRNKGNFPGRFSGRQFSNSRSEMNVSTLELGDSALYLCASSLMTGDEEKLFFGSGTQLSVL.

The CDR3: CASSLGGTANNEQFF. The CDR3 region has the DNA TGTGCCAGCAGCTTAGGCGGTACGGCCAACAATGAGCAGTTCTTC. This chain connects TRBV7-2 to TRBJ2-1; D not certain. V was pared by 1 base and J by 5 bases, with 12 bases between. CDR1 and CDR2 (germline): SGHTA, FQGNSA. This CDR3 is built from 15 residues. The whole variable domain, remainder taken from reference TRBV7-2 and TRBJ2-1, is GAGVSQSPSNKVTEKGKDVELRCDPISGHTALYWYRQSLGQGLEFLIYFQGNSAPDKSGLPSDRFSAERTGGSVSTLTIQRTQQEDSAVYLCASSLGGTANNEQFFGPGTRLTVL.

There are a few counts of this clone. The genes are TRBV5-1 and TRBJ1-1; 8 bases map to TRBD1. This CDR3 comprises 15 residues. V lost 4 bases, J lost 0 bases, and 5 bases stayed unmatched. In germline, CDR1 is SGHRS, CDR2 YFSETQ. This CDR3 reads CASSPGGRLNTEAFF. The DNA for the CDR3 is TGCGCCAGCAGCCCAGGGGGCAGGTTGAACACTGAAGCTTTCTTT.

This clone was seen a few times. Its ends do not fully match the called genes, so a read error is possible. The chain joins TRBV25-1 to TRBJ1-1; D remains unclear. In germline, CDR1 is MGHDK, CDR2 SYGVNS. The CDR3 length is 14 residues. The CDR3 loop is CASRPSHANAEAFF. In DNA form, the CDR3 reads TGTGCCAGCAGACCTTCACATGCGAACGCTGAAGCTTTCTTT.

This chain uses TRBV7-9 with TRBJ2-1, with TRBD1 matching 7 bases. The V gene's germline CDR1 is SEHNR and CDR2 FQNEAQ (reference sequence). This CDR3 has 14 amino acids. The J segment lost 9 bases and the V segment lost 0 bases, leaving 5 bases of the junction unmatched. In DNA, the CDR3 is TGTGCCAGCAGCTTAGCCGGGACAGCCGGTGAGCAGTTCTTC. It encodes CASSLAGTAGEQFF.

The rearrangement joins TRBV29-1 to TRBJ2-7, with TRBD2 identical over 11 bases. V lost 4 bases, J lost 4 bases, and 0 bases stayed unmatched. The germline V gene encodes CDR1 SQVTM and CDR2 ANQGSEA. This CDR3 region has 12 residues. DNA for the CDR3: TGCAGCGTTGGGACTAGCGGGTACGAGCAGTACTTC. Residues: CSVGTSGYEQYF.

This clone turned up a few times. The chain combines TRBV6-1 with TRBJ2-3; TRBD1 might be the D (6 bases). V was shortened by 11 bases and J by 0 bases, with 15 bases between the two germline ends. The CDR3 consists of 14 residues. CDR1 and CDR2 (germline): MNHNS, SASEGT. DNA of the CDR3: TGTGCCGCGTCCCGGGACAAAAGCACAGATACGCAGTATTTT. It translates to CAASRDKSTDTQYF.

J is TRBJ1-5 and V is TRBV30; D is possibly TRBD1 (6 bases). The CDR3 is made up of 16 amino acids. Germline CDR1 is GTSNPN and CDR2 is SVGIG (reference sequence). Trimming left V 0 bases short and J 6 bases short, with 18 bases between. CDR3 amino acids: CAWSVPHRASPQPQHF. Written as DNA, the CDR3 is TGTGCCTGGAGTGTACCCCACAGGGCTTCCCCTCAGCCCCAGCATTTT.

The chain employs TRBV30 and TRBJ1-1; possible D gene TRBD1, 5 bases. With 3 bases removed from V and 11 bases from J, the gap between germline ends came to 16 bases. This CDR3 comprises 12 residues. Germline loops: CDR1 GTSNPN, CDR2 SVGIG (reference sequence). This CDR3 reads CAWRGEWGEAFF. CDR3 in DNA: TGTGCCTGGAGGGGGGAGTGGGGTGAGGCTTTCTTT. Using reference TRBV30 and TRBJ1-1 for the parts outside the CDR3, the full variable domain is SQTIHQWPATLVQPVGSPLSLECTVEGTSNPNLYWYRQAAGRGLQLLFYSVGIGQISSEVPQNLSASRPQDRQFILSSKKLLLSDSGFYLCAWRGEWGEAFFGQGTRLTVV.

The chain joins TRBV5-1 to TRBJ2-1; 9 nucleotides agree with TRBD2. The V segment lost 4 bases and the J segment 4 bases; nucleotides outside the gene matches: 9. The CDR3 is made up of 16 amino acids. In germline, CDR1 is SGHRS, CDR2 YFSETQ. The CDR3, as DNA: TGCGCCAGCAGCCCCGGGACTAGCAGATTATACAATGAGCAGTTCTTC. Translation: CASSPGTSRLYNEQFF.

About this clone itself: The sample has other DNA sequences that encode this CDR3 too. In nucleotides, the CDR3 is TGCGCCAGCAGCCGGCAGGTTGGGCCCTACGAGCAGTACTTC. This translates into CASSRQVGPYEQYF. The chain is built from TRBV4-1 and TRBJ2-7, with unresolved D. CDR3 length: 14 amino acids. From germline, CDR1 is MGHRA and CDR2 YSYEKL. The V end was cut by 4 bases, the J end by 2 bases, with 12 bases between.

This clone showed up just once. The V gene is TRBV27, the J gene TRBJ2-3; 9 positions match TRBD2. CDR1 and CDR2 (germline): MNHEY, SMNVEV (reference sequence). J lost 1 base, V lost 9 bases, and 8 bases had no gene match. The CDR3 is 15 residues long. CDR3 coding DNA: TGTGCCAGTAACAGCGGGGGGTCCCGCACAGATACGCAGTATTTT. Its translation is CASNSGGSRTDTQYF.

The chain links TRBV20-1 to TRBJ2-7; D remains ambiguous. This CDR3 spans 11 amino acids. V gave up 6 bases and J gave up 3 bases, with 9 bases separating them. CDR1 and CDR2 (germline): DFQATT, SNEGSKA (reference sequence). DNA of the CDR3: TGCAGTGCCCCGACTGGCTACGAGCAGTACTTC. This codes for CSAPTGYEQYF.

V is TRBV6-1 and J is TRBJ2-2; TRBD1 agrees at 7 bases. With 4 bases clipped from V and 1 base from J, the junction kept 3 bases outside the gene matches. This CDR3 is 15 amino acids long. Per the germline V gene, CDR1 is MNHNS and CDR2 is SASEGT. The CDR3 region has the DNA TGTGCCAGCAGTGCGCAGGGGGTGAACACCGGGGAGCTGTTTTTT. The encoded protein is CASSAQGVNTGELFF.

This clone appeared a few times. The chain links TRBV4-3 to TRBJ1-2; 7 bases match TRBD1. CDR3 length: 15 amino acids. Germline trimming cut 0 bases from V and 4 bases from J; bases unmatched to any gene: 5. Germline values: CDR1 LGHNA, CDR2 YSLEER. In DNA form, the CDR3 reads TGCGCCAGCAGCCAAGATCTGGGACAGAGCTATGGCTACACCTTC. This codes for CASSQDLGQSYGYTF.

This sequence joins TRBV7-2 and TRBJ2-7; 8 positions agree with TRBD1. The CDR3 has 17 amino acids. The V gene end was trimmed by 0 bases and the J gene end by 0 bases; junction bases not matched to a gene: 7. The germline V gene encodes CDR1 SGHTA and CDR2 FQGNSA. This CDR3 is CASSLARDRRSSYEQYF. Written as DNA, the CDR3 is TGTGCCAGCAGCTTAGCCAGGGACAGGAGGAGCTCCTACGAGCAGTACTTC.

The chain joins TRBV7-9 to TRBJ2-3; D remains ambiguous. In germline, CDR1 is SEHNR, CDR2 FQNEAQ (reference sequence). The CDR3 spans 14 residues. Trimming cost V 5 bases and J 4 bases, with 13 bases left between them. The CDR3 is CASSTLLSADTQYF. The CDR3 DNA reads TGTGCCAGCAGCACTCTGTTGTCCGCAGATACGCAGTATTTT.

This chain connects TRBV7-2 to TRBJ2-4, with TRBD2 as a possible D gene (7 bases). The germline CDR1 and CDR2 sequences are SGHTA and FQGNSA. The CDR3 consists of 16 residues. Trimming removed 4 bases from V and 2 bases from J, with 15 bases in between. This CDR3 reads CASSWGAGVSKNIQYF. The CDR3 nucleotides are TGTGCCAGCAGCTGGGGGGCGGGAGTGTCCAAAAACATTCAGTACTTC.

The chain is built from TRBV5-4 and TRBJ2-5; D remains unclear. The CDR3 totals 14 residues. Germline-derived CDR1 and CDR2 are SGHNT and YYREEE (reference sequence). Trimming cost V 4 bases and J 7 bases, with 17 bases left between them. The CDR3 protein is CASSHDPPAGTQYF. The CDR3 nucleotides are TGTGCCAGCAGCCATGACCCTCCAGCAGGGACCCAGTACTTC. Full variable domain (remainder filled in from reference TRBV5-4 and TRBJ2-5): ETGVTQSPTHLIKTRGQQVTLRCSSQSGHNTVSWYQQALGQGPQFIFQYYREEENGRGNFPPRFSGLQFPNYSSELNVNALELDDSALYLCASSHDPPAGTQYFGPGTRLLVL.

To note about this clone: The junction departs from germline at one end; a sequencing error may be responsible. This sequence joins TRBV6-1 and TRBJ1-3, with TRBD1 matching 11 bases. This CDR3 contains 14 residues. The germline gives CDR1 MNHNS, CDR2 SASEGT. The chain's CDR3 is CASREGTGGPPLYF. The DNA for the CDR3 is TGTGCCAGCAGGGAAGGGACAGGGGGTCCGCCGTTGTATTTT.

V usage is TRBV13 and J usage is TRBJ1-1, with 7 bases aligning to TRBD1. CDR3 size: 14 residues. Germline-derived CDR1 and CDR2 are PRHDT and FYEKMQ (reference sequence). V trimming: 4 bases; J trimming: 3 bases; junction bases outside the gene matches: 5. The CDR3 DNA sequence: TGTGCCAGCAGCTACCGACAGGGAGACACTGAAGCTTTCTTT. Protein sequence: CASSYRQGDTEAFF.

V is TRBV5-1 and J is TRBJ2-3; D unclear. Germline-derived CDR1 and CDR2 are SGHRS and YFSETQ. This CDR3 comprises 14 residues. V shed 7 bases and J shed 0 bases, with 12 bases lying between them. CDR3 DNA sequence: TGCGCCAGCCTCCTTGGTCCGAGCACAGATACGCAGTATTTT. Protein: CASLLGPSTDTQYF.